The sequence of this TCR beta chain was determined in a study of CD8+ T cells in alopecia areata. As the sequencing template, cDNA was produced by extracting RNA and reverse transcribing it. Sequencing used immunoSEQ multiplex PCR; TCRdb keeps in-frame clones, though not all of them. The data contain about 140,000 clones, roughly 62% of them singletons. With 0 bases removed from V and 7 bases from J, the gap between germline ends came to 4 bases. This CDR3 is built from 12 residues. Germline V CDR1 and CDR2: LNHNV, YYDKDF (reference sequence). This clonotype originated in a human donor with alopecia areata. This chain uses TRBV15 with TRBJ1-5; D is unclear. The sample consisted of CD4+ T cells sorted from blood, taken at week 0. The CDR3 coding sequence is TGTGCCACCAGCAGAGATCACCAGCCCCAGCATTTT. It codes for CATSRDHQPQHF.